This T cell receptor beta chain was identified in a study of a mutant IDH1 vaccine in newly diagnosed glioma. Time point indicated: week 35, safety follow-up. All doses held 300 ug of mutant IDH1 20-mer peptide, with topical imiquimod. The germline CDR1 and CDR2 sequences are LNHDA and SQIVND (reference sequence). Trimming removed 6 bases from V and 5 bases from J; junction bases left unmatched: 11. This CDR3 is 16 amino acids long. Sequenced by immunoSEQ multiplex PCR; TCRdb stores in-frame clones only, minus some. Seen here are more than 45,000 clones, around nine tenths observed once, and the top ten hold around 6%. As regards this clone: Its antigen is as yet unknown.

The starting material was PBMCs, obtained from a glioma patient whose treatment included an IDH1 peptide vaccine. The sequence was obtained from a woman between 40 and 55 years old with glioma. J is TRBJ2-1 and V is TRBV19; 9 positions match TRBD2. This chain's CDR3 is CASRRAGTSFDNEQFF. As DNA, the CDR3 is TGTGCCAGTAGACGAGCCGGGACTAGCTTCGACAATGAGCAGTTCTTC.